A selection of T cell receptor beta chains follows, all from one sample in a study of T cell responses to AZD1222 COVID-19 vaccine. Libraries were prepared by immunoSEQ multiplex PCR; TCRdb keeps only in-frame clonotypes and omits some of them. The sample lists over 100,000 clones; roughly 87% were seen once. Material: peripheral blood, obtained on day 0 of MenACWY control vaccination. These TCRs come from an adult in good health. Both conserved end residues are part of each CDR3. Each record gives: D gene, J gene, clone size, CDR3 length, V gene, CDR3 protein, CDR3 DNA. The D gene is left open where the match is weak. A clone size is listed for some rows: how often the clone was seen (once, few, many), or a class if it is expanded.

d_call: TRBD1
j_call: TRBJ1-4
clone_size: NA
cdr3_length: 20
v_call: TRBV4-3
cdr3_aa: CASSQERTGGLRSTNEKLFF
cdr3_nt: TGCGCCAGCAGCCAAGAAAGGACAGGGGGACTAAGATCAACTAATGAAAAACTGTTTTTT

d_call: NA
j_call: TRBJ2-7
clone_size: NA
cdr3_length: 16
v_call: TRBV29-1
cdr3_aa: CSAATVLTHSRWEQYF
cdr3_nt: TGCAGCGCCGCCACCGTATTGACCCACTCCCGATGGGAGCAGTACTTC

d_call: NA
j_call: TRBJ1-3
clone_size: once
cdr3_length: 17
v_call: TRBV9
cdr3_aa: CASSPGSLGDSGNTIYF
cdr3_nt: TGTGCCAGCAGCCCTGGCTCGTTGGGGGACTCTGGAAACACCATATATTTT

d_call: TRBD2
j_call: TRBJ2-3
clone_size: NA
cdr3_length: 18
v_call: TRBV4-1
cdr3_aa: CASSQGLAGRYNTDTQYF
cdr3_nt: TGCGCCAGCAGCCAGGGACTAGCGGGGAGGTACAACACAGATACGCAGTATTTT

d_call: NA
j_call: TRBJ1-3
clone_size: NA
cdr3_length: 20
v_call: TRBV28
cdr3_aa: CASSFPRRGARVASGNTIYF
cdr3_nt: TGTGCCAGCAGTTTCCCTCGGAGAGGGGCCCGGGTTGCCTCTGGAAACACCATATATTTT

d_call: NA
j_call: TRBJ2-7
clone_size: NA
cdr3_length: 12
v_call: TRBV28
cdr3_aa: CASSLLQTEQYF
cdr3_nt: TGTGCCAGCAGTTTGCTCCAGACCGAGCAGTACTTC

d_call: TRBD2
j_call: TRBJ2-3
clone_size: NA
cdr3_length: 16
v_call: TRBV5-1
cdr3_aa: CASSGASGSSTDTQYF
cdr3_nt: TGCGCCAGCAGCGGGGCTAGCGGGAGTAGCACAGATACGCAGTATTTT

d_call: TRBD1
j_call: TRBJ2-7
clone_size: NA
cdr3_length: 16
v_call: TRBV24-1
cdr3_aa: CATSDLAGTGGYEQYF
cdr3_nt: TGTGCCACCAGTGATTTGGCGGGGACAGGGGGCTACGAGCAGTACTTC

d_call: NA
j_call: TRBJ2-1
clone_size: NA
cdr3_length: 14
v_call: TRBV19
cdr3_aa: CASSTQMGVREQFF
cdr3_nt: TGTGCCAGTAGTACCCAAATGGGGGTCAGGGAGCAGTTCTTC

d_call: NA
j_call: TRBJ2-7
clone_size: NA
cdr3_length: 14
v_call: TRBV10-3
cdr3_aa: CAISESTGFYEQYF
cdr3_nt: TGTGCCATCAGTGAGTCTACAGGATTCTACGAGCAGTACTTC

d_call: NA
j_call: TRBJ1-1
clone_size: NA
cdr3_length: 13
v_call: TRBV30
cdr3_aa: CAWSNPGLTEAFF
cdr3_nt: TGTGCCTGGAGTAACCCCGGTCTTACTGAAGCTTTCTTT

d_call: NA
j_call: TRBJ1-4
clone_size: NA
cdr3_length: 16
v_call: TRBV6-2/TRBV6-3
cdr3_aa: CASSWDIQATNEKLFF
cdr3_nt: TGTGCCAGCAGCTGGGACATCCAAGCAACTAATGAAAAACTGTTTTTT

d_call: NA
j_call: TRBJ1-2
clone_size: few
cdr3_length: 15
v_call: TRBV5-1
cdr3_aa: CASSWGPPRDYGYTF
cdr3_nt: TGCGCCAGCAGCTGGGGCCCTCCGAGGGACTATGGCTACACCTTC

d_call: NA
j_call: TRBJ2-7
clone_size: NA
cdr3_length: 15
v_call: TRBV5-6
cdr3_aa: CASSLRGSGSYEQYF
cdr3_nt: TGTGCCAGCAGCTTGCGGGGGTCGGGCTCCTACGAGCAGTACTTC

d_call: NA
j_call: TRBJ1-1
clone_size: few
cdr3_length: 14
v_call: TRBV6-5
cdr3_aa: CASSLQGSTTEAFF
cdr3_nt: TGTGCCAGCAGTTTACAGGGCTCTACCACTGAAGCTTTCTTT

d_call: NA
j_call: TRBJ1-5
clone_size: NA
cdr3_length: 14
v_call: TRBV9
cdr3_aa: CASSVGGYNQPQHF
cdr3_nt: TGTGCCAGCAGCGTAGGAGGGTACAATCAGCCCCAGCATTTT

d_call: TRBD2
j_call: TRBJ2-7
clone_size: NA
cdr3_length: 14
v_call: TRBV19
cdr3_aa: CANCGGPVEYEQYF
cdr3_nt: TGTGCCAACTGCGGGGGTCCGGTCGAGTACGAGCAGTACTTC

d_call: NA
j_call: TRBJ2-3
clone_size: NA
cdr3_length: 14
v_call: TRBV11-3
cdr3_aa: CASSLGRGSDTQYF
cdr3_nt: TGTGCCAGCAGCCTCGGCAGGGGATCAGATACGCAGTATTTT